The rows below give T cell receptor beta chains drawn from one sample of a study of T cells in Graves' hyperthyroidism and ophthalmopathy. Each CDR3 protein gets one entry after TCRdb re-called the multiplex PCR reads with MiXCR. The table lists about 330,000 distinct CDR3 sequences, roughly 13% of them singletons. The sequencing sample was made of blood. The receptors were gathered from a woman aged 40 to 55 with Graves' ophthalmopathy. The CDR3 runs from the conserved cysteine through the conserved F or W. Fields, in order: clone size, J gene, V gene, D gene, CDR3 protein, CDR3 DNA. A D gene is named only where the DNA matches it firmly. Not all rows give a size; the values are once, few, many and, for expanded clones, a class.

clone size: NA; J gene: TRBJ1-5; V gene: TRBV7-9; D gene: NA; CDR3 protein: CASSAHGSNQPQHF; CDR3 DNA: TGTGCCAGCAGCGCTCACGGTAGCAATCAGCCCCAGCATTTT
clone size: many; J gene: TRBJ1-6; V gene: TRBV2; D gene: NA; CDR3 protein: CASSGEQGGSPLHF; CDR3 DNA: TGTGCCAGCAGTGGTGAGCAGGGTGGTTCACCCCTCCACTTT
clone size: many; J gene: TRBJ2-3; V gene: TRBV28; D gene: TRBD2; CDR3 protein: CASSLLGGRLGIHTQYF; CDR3 DNA: TGTGCCAGCAGTTTATTGGGCGGGAGGCTCGGGATCCATACGCAGTATTTT
clone size: NA; J gene: TRBJ1-3; V gene: TRBV13; D gene: NA; CDR3 protein: CASSKDSVTGNTIYF; CDR3 DNA: TGTGCCAGCAGCAAAGACAGTGTGACTGGAAACACCATATATTTT
clone size: few; J gene: TRBJ1-3; V gene: TRBV27; D gene: NA; CDR3 protein: CASSQGLNGGTIYF; CDR3 DNA: TGTGCCAGCAGTCAGGGACTGAACGGGGGGACCATATATTTT
clone size: many; J gene: TRBJ1-1; V gene: TRBV7-8; D gene: NA; CDR3 protein: CASSSKRPLMNTEAFF; CDR3 DNA: TGTGCCAGCAGCTCTAAAAGACCGTTAATGAACACTGAAGCTTTCTTT
clone size: many; J gene: TRBJ1-1; V gene: TRBV6-2/TRBV6-3; D gene: NA; CDR3 protein: CASSYGKGWGTEAFF; CDR3 DNA: TGTGCCAGCAGTTACGGCAAGGGTTGGGGTACTGAAGCTTTCTTT
clone size: many; J gene: TRBJ2-2; V gene: TRBV28; D gene: TRBD1; CDR3 protein: CASRRTGSTGELFF; CDR3 DNA: TGTGCCAGCAGACGGACAGGGAGCACCGGGGAGCTGTTTTTT
clone size: few; J gene: TRBJ2-4; V gene: TRBV27; D gene: NA; CDR3 protein: CASSLSEGATKNIQYF; CDR3 DNA: TGTGCCAGCAGTTTATCGGAGGGGGCGACCAAAAACATTCAGTACTTC
clone size: many; J gene: TRBJ2-7; V gene: TRBV19; D gene: NA; CDR3 protein: CASSSWGSEQYF; CDR3 DNA: TGTGCCAGTAGTTCGTGGGGATCCGAGCAGTACTTC
clone size: many; J gene: TRBJ1-2; V gene: TRBV28; D gene: NA; CDR3 protein: CASSLWGRLGDGYTF; CDR3 DNA: TGTGCCAGCAGTTTATGGGGCAGACTAGGGGATGGCTACACCTTC
clone size: many; J gene: TRBJ1-2; V gene: TRBV12-3/TRBV12-4; D gene: NA; CDR3 protein: CASRPETFNYGYTF; CDR3 DNA: TGTGCCAGCAGACCAGAAACGTTTAACTATGGCTACACCTTC
clone size: NA; J gene: TRBJ1-6; V gene: TRBV7-6; D gene: TRBD1; CDR3 protein: CASSSGDRLITPLHF; CDR3 DNA: TGTGCCAGCAGCTCAGGGGACAGGCTTATAACACCCCTCCACTTT
clone size: NA; J gene: TRBJ2-4; V gene: TRBV6-2/TRBV6-3; D gene: TRBD1; CDR3 protein: CASLQGLIAKNIQYF; CDR3 DNA: TGTGCCAGCTTACAGGGGTTAATAGCCAAAAACATTCAGTACTTC
clone size: NA; J gene: TRBJ2-2; V gene: TRBV3-1; D gene: NA; CDR3 protein: CASSQAVGRSNTGELFF; CDR3 DNA: TGTGCCAGCAGCCAAGCGGTTGGGCGGTCGAACACCGGGGAGCTGTTTTTT
clone size: many; J gene: TRBJ2-1; V gene: TRBV7-9; D gene: TRBD2; CDR3 protein: CASSSGTSNEQFF; CDR3 DNA: TGTGCCAGCAGCTCTGGGACTAGCAATGAGCAGTTCTTC
clone size: NA; J gene: TRBJ2-1; V gene: TRBV29-1; D gene: NA; CDR3 protein: CSVERGGAEQFF; CDR3 DNA: TGCAGCGTTGAAAGGGGGGGGGCGGAGCAGTTCTTC
clone size: many; J gene: TRBJ2-1; V gene: TRBV7-2; D gene: TRBD1; CDR3 protein: CASTSPSGTGNNEQFF; CDR3 DNA: TGTGCCAGCACCTCCCCGTCCGGGACAGGAAACAATGAGCAGTTCTTC
clone size: NA; J gene: TRBJ1-1; V gene: TRBV5-1; D gene: TRBD1; CDR3 protein: CASTLTGSTEAFF; CDR3 DNA: TGCGCCAGCACCTTGACAGGGAGTACTGAAGCTTTCTTT
clone size: many; J gene: TRBJ1-5; V gene: TRBV7-8; D gene: NA; CDR3 protein: CASSFFQTHQPQHF; CDR3 DNA: TGTGCCAGCAGCTTTTTTCAAACCCATCAGCCCCAGCATTTT
clone size: NA; J gene: TRBJ2-5; V gene: TRBV6-5; D gene: NA; CDR3 protein: CASSYSTRARETQYF; CDR3 DNA: TGTGCCAGCAGTTACTCGACGCGGGCGCGGGAGACCCAGTACTTC
clone size: many; J gene: TRBJ2-2; V gene: TRBV2; D gene: NA; CDR3 protein: CASVWGARNTGELFF; CDR3 DNA: TGTGCCAGCGTCTGGGGGGCCAGGAACACCGGGGAGCTGTTTTTT
clone size: many; J gene: TRBJ1-1; V gene: TRBV12-3/TRBV12-4; D gene: NA; CDR3 protein: CASSLFPGTEAFF; CDR3 DNA: TGTGCCAGCAGTTTATTTCCCGGAACTGAAGCTTTCTTT
clone size: many; J gene: TRBJ2-4; V gene: TRBV28; D gene: NA; CDR3 protein: CASSHTKEGQENIQYF; CDR3 DNA: TGTGCCAGCAGCCATACTAAGGAGGGGCAGGAAAACATTCAGTACTTC
clone size: many; J gene: TRBJ1-5; V gene: TRBV5-5; D gene: NA; CDR3 protein: CASSRGRGGNQPQHF; CDR3 DNA: TGTGCCAGCAGTAGGGGTCGGGGGGGCAATCAGCCCCAGCATTTT